Below are 5 T cell receptor beta chains sequenced from a single sample in a study of shared clonotypes between healthy human individuals. Terminally differentiated effector memory CD45RA+ cells were excluded from the naive CD8 cells, which were CD45RO-negative and positively selected for CCR7. Only in-frame clones appear in the TCRdb table, and some are missing; sequencing was by immunoSEQ multiplex PCR. Of around 1,900,000 clones listed, roughly 93% were seen once; the top ten hold about 1.6%. Sequencing was done on a sample of naive CD8+ T cells from PBMCs. Receptors originate from a man between 18 and 35 years old in good health. Some clones in this sample may be carry-over from other donors' samples.

This sequence joins TRBV10-2 and TRBJ2-1; D not resolved. The CDR3 loop spans 16 amino acids. V was cut by 3 bases and J by 4 bases, with 16 bases left in between. Germline CDR1 is WSHSY and CDR2 is SAAADI. The CDR3 sequence is CASSEQLWQRYNEQFF. The CDR3 nucleotides are TGCGCCAGCAGTGAACAACTTTGGCAGCGATACAATGAGCAGTTCTTC.

The gene calls are TRBV11-2 and TRBJ1-1, with D hard to call. Germline V lookup: CDR1 SGHAT, CDR2 FQNNGV. Trimming shortened V by 1 base and J by 5 bases, and 8 bases separated the two germline ends. This CDR3 contains 13 residues. This CDR3 is CASSLVLGTEAFF. Written as DNA, the CDR3 is TGTGCCAGCAGCTTAGTATTGGGGACTGAAGCTTTCTTT.

V is TRBV29-1 and J is TRBJ2-7; D is ambiguous. Germline V gene lookup returns CDR1 SQVTM and CDR2 ANQGSEA. The CDR3 is 11 amino acids. Trimming took 6 bases from V and 6 from J, leaving 12 bases between them. This chain's CDR3 is CSVRIRGEQYF. As DNA, the CDR3 is TGCAGCGTCCGTATCAGAGGCGAGCAGTACTTC.

The V gene is TRBV7-9, the J gene TRBJ2-5; TRBD1 aligns across 7 bases. The CDR3 is made up of 15 amino acids. J lost 2 bases, V lost 3 bases, and 6 bases had no gene match. Looked up from germline, CDR1 is SEHNR and CDR2 is FQNEAQ (reference sequence). CDR3 region: CASSFRDREQETQYF. CDR3 DNA: TGTGCCAGCAGCTTTCGGGACAGAGAACAAGAGACCCAGTACTTC.

The rearrangement uses TRBV27 and TRBJ2-7; 11 bases map to TRBD2. Germline-derived CDR1 and CDR2 are MNHEY and SMNVEV (reference sequence). The length of the CDR3 is 14 residues. Trimming removed 4 bases from V and 4 bases from J; junction bases left unmatched: 3. The CDR3 nucleotides read TGTGCCAGCAGTTGGTCTAGCGGGAGGTACGAGCAGTACTTC. This encodes CASSWSSGRYEQYF.